Below are 25 T cell receptor beta chains sequenced from a single sample in a study of OX40 agonist ivuxolimab in advanced cancers. The method was immunoSEQ multiplex PCR; TCRdb's version includes in-frame clones alone and lacks a portion of them. This table holds roughly 91,000 clones, around 90% found once. This specimen was CD4+ or CD8+ T cells sorted from blood, taken in a trial of the OX40 agonist ivuxolimab. The receptors originated from an adult with an advanced solid tumor such as melanoma, head and neck, liver or kidney cancer.

The rearrangement joins TRBV6-1 to TRBJ1-3; no clear D gene. The length of the CDR3 is 15 residues. Germline V gives CDR1 MNHNS, CDR2 SASEGT. V lost 2 bases to trimming and J lost 0 bases, with 8 bases between them. The CDR3 here is CASSEMASSGNTIYF. In DNA form, the CDR3 reads TGTGCCAGCAGTGAAATGGCCAGCTCTGGAAACACCATATATTTT.

The V and J genes are TRBV28 and TRBJ1-2; D is unclear. The CDR3 covers 12 residues. CDR1 is MDHEN, CDR2 SYDVKM, per germline. The V end was cut by 6 bases, the J end by 8 bases, with 13 bases between. This CDR3 is CASSLRRNGYTF. CDR3 coding DNA: TGTGCCAGCAGCCTGAGGCGGAACGGCTACACCTTC.

The chain uses TRBV28 and TRBJ1-5; D uncertain. The CDR3 is 12 residues long. Germline loops: CDR1 MDHEN, CDR2 SYDVKM. V was clipped by 9 bases and J by 7 bases, with 13 bases between them. The CDR3 DNA follows: TGTGCCAGTCAACCAACGCGACAGCCCCAGCATTTT. It translates to CASQPTRQPQHF.

The V and J genes are TRBV28 and TRBJ2-1, with TRBD2 identical over 8 bases. The CDR3 loop spans 14 amino acids. Germline V gives CDR1 MDHEN, CDR2 SYDVKM. Unmatched junction bases numbered 2, after V lost 5 bases and J lost 2 bases. Written as DNA, the CDR3 is TGTGCCAGCAGTCGGGGGGGAGCCTACAATGAGCAGTTCTTC. It yields the protein CASSRGGAYNEQFF.

The CDR3 DNA follows: TGTGCCACCAGGGACACCGAGGCCTATGGCTACACCTTC. Its translation is CATRDTEAYGYTF. The chain links TRBV6-5 to TRBJ1-2; maybe TRBD1 (6 bases). Looked up from germline, CDR1 is MNHEY and CDR2 is SVGAGI. The CDR3 sequence is 13 residues long. V was pared by 10 bases and J by 4 bases, with 16 bases between.

The chain combines TRBV20-1 with TRBJ2-3; no clear D gene. Germline CDR1 reads DFQATT; CDR2 reads SNEGSKA (reference sequence). The CDR3 totals 11 residues. Trimming took 2 bases from V and 7 from J, leaving 7 bases between them. The DNA for the CDR3 is TGCAGTGCTAGATATCAGAATACGCAGTATTTT. Its protein product is CSARYQNTQYF.

This clone was detected once. The chain recombines TRBV28 with TRBJ1-2; D remains ambiguous. There are 12 residues in the CDR3. Trimming removed 2 bases from V and 8 bases from J, with 9 bases in between. The germline V gene has CDR1 MDHEN and CDR2 SYDVKM. The CDR3 bases are TGTGCCAGCAGTTTAACTTCCGGGGGCTACACCTTC. Its translation: CASSLTSGGYTF.

J is TRBJ2-7 and V is TRBV11-2; 11 bases line up with TRBD2. V trimming: 4 bases; J trimming: 2 bases; junction bases outside the gene matches: 16. In germline, CDR1 is SGHAT, CDR2 FQNNGV. The CDR3 has 19 residues. The CDR3 protein is CASSSNTRLAGGRPYEQYF. The DNA of the CDR3 is TGTGCCAGCAGCTCGAATACGAGGCTAGCGGGGGGCCGACCCTACGAGCAGTACTTC.

The V gene is TRBV5-5, the J gene TRBJ2-5; TRBD2 might be the D (6 bases). The V end lost 2 bases, the J end lost 1 base, and 9 bases lay between the germline ends. The germline V gene encodes CDR1 SGHKS and CDR2 YYEKEE (reference sequence). This CDR3 contains 14 residues. The CDR3, as DNA: TGTGCCAGCAGCTTCAGGACTACCCAAGAGACCCAGTACTTC. As protein: CASSFRTTQETQYF. The full variable domain, in which reference TRBV5-5 and TRBJ2-5 provide the parts outside the CDR3, is DAGVTQSPTHLIKTRGQQVTLRCSPISGHKSVSWYQQVLGQGPQFIFQYYEKEERGRGNFPDRFSARQFPNYSSELNVNALLLGDSALYLCASSFRTTQETQYFGPGTRLLVL.

This chain joins TRBV7-9 and TRBJ2-7, with D perhaps matching TRBD1 (5 bases). The V end lost 1 base, the J end lost 7 bases, and 11 bases lay between the germline ends. The germline V gene has CDR1 SEHNR and CDR2 FQNEAQ (reference sequence). This CDR3 is 13 amino acids long. CDR3 in DNA: TGTGCCAGCAGCTTAGAGGGGATCAGAGAGCAGTACTTC. It is translated as CASSLEGIREQYF.

As DNA, the CDR3 is TGTGCCAGCAGCTTAGACGTGGGGGCCCGGGAGCTGTTTTTT. Translating it yields CASSLDVGARELFF. The chain couples TRBV11-2 to TRBJ2-2, with TRBD1 as a possible D gene (6 bases). The CDR3 covers 14 residues. V lost 0 bases and J lost 9, with 11 bases in between. The germline gives CDR1 SGHAT, CDR2 FQNNGV.

The chain uses TRBV7-8 and TRBJ1-3, with TRBD1 as a possible D gene (5 bases). Trimming took 7 bases from V and 0 from J, leaving 13 bases between them. This CDR3 is 15 amino acids long. The V gene's germline CDR1 is SGHVS and CDR2 FQNEAQ. The CDR3 sequence: CASTLGGSSGNTIYF. The CDR3 coding sequence is TGTGCCAGCACATTGGGGGGGTCCTCTGGAAACACCATATATTTT.

The J gene is TRBJ1-2, the V gene TRBV2; a weak D match, TRBD1 (5 bases). The CDR3 is made up of 14 amino acids. CDR1 is SNHLY, CDR2 FYNNEI, per germline. V lost 4 bases, J lost 4 bases, and 13 bases lay in between. The chain's CDR3 is CASSARGPLYGYTF. CDR3 bases: TGTGCCAGCAGTGCAAGGGGCCCCCTCTATGGCTACACCTTC.

The chain couples TRBV28 to TRBJ2-7, with 7 positions matching TRBD1. V shed 5 bases, J shed 0 bases, and the junction held 4 bases outside the gene matches. This CDR3 is 14 amino acids long. Germline V gene data show CDR1 as MDHEN and CDR2 as SYDVKM. CDR3 residues: CASSRQGGSYEQYF. DNA of the CDR3: TGTGCCAGCAGTAGACAGGGCGGCTCCTACGAGCAGTACTTC.

The rearrangement links TRBV6-1 to TRBJ1-2; possibly TRBD1 for D (5 bases). Trimming stripped 3 bases from V and 8 bases from J, with 13 bases between. Germline loops: CDR1 MNHNS, CDR2 SASEGT. The CDR3 totals 13 residues. This chain's CDR3 is CASSERQGGGYTF. For the CDR3, the DNA is TGTGCCAGCAGTGAGAGGCAGGGAGGCGGCTACACCTTC.

This clone was detected a few times. The chain carries TRBV6-5 and TRBJ1-2; possibly TRBD1 for D (5 bases). The CDR3 length is 14 residues. V was trimmed by 6 bases and J by 4 bases, leaving 15 bases between them. Germline CDR1 is MNHEY and CDR2 is SVGAGI. The CDR3 region is CASRRRGPFYGYTF. CDR3 nucleotide sequence: TGTGCCAGCAGACGACGGGGACCGTTCTATGGCTACACCTTC.

The chain links TRBV5-1 to TRBJ1-4; D gene unclear. CDR1 is SGHRS and CDR2 is YFSETQ in the germline V gene. Trimming removed 4 bases at V and 0 bases at J, with 10 bases between. The CDR3 contains 15 residues. The CDR3 is CASSKDGATNEKLFF. The CDR3 DNA follows: TGCGCCAGCAGCAAAGACGGCGCAACTAATGAAAAACTGTTTTTT.

V is TRBV7-8 and J is TRBJ2-1, with a weak D call TRBD1 (6 bases). The CDR3 runs 15 residues. The ends were cut back, 1 base at V and 10 bases at J, with 17 bases in the middle. The germline gives CDR1 SGHVS, CDR2 FQNEAQ. CDR3 residues: CASSLGYLGAREQFF. The CDR3 nucleotides read TGTGCCAGCAGCTTAGGGTATCTGGGGGCGCGGGAGCAGTTCTTC.

The chain carries TRBV11-1 and TRBJ1-1; TRBD1 might be the D (5 bases). There are 15 residues in the CDR3. V lost 6 bases and J 5 bases, leaving 19 bases between the germline ends. Germline assignment: CDR1 SGHAT and CDR2 FQDESV (reference sequence). CDR3 sequence reads: CASSSLGGARTEAFF. The CDR3, as DNA: TGTGCCAGCAGTTCCCTTGGAGGGGCGAGAACTGAAGCTTTCTTT.

The rearrangement joins TRBV5-6 to TRBJ2-1; 11 nucleotides match TRBD1. The CDR3 loop spans 16 amino acids. CDR1 and CDR2 from the germline V gene are SGHDT and YYEEEE. After removal of 1 base from V and 9 bases from J, the junction contained 9 bases not matched to a gene. The CDR3 loop is CASSLRMGQGVAEQFF. CDR3 coding DNA: TGTGCCAGCAGCTTGAGAATGGGACAGGGGGTAGCTGAGCAGTTCTTC.

The rearrangement joins TRBV5-8 to TRBJ2-5; TRBD1 agrees at 7 bases. The V gene's germline CDR1 is SGHTS and CDR2 YDEGEE. Unmatched junction bases numbered 8, after V lost 4 bases and J lost 2 bases. The CDR3 is 15 residues long. The CDR3 region is CASSSYRQGQETQYF. The CDR3, as DNA: TGTGCCAGCAGCAGCTACCGACAGGGTCAAGAGACCCAGTACTTC.

The gene calls are TRBV5-1 and TRBJ2-3, with D unclear. CDR1 and CDR2 from the germline V gene are SGHRS and YFSETQ. CDR3 length equals 15 residues. Trimming stripped 5 bases from V and 2 bases from J, with 15 bases between. The CDR3 loop reads CASSVSIINTDTQYF. The CDR3 nucleotides read TGCGCCAGCAGTGTCAGTATAATTAACACAGATACGCAGTATTTT.

The rearrangement links TRBV28 to TRBJ1-2, with TRBD1 as a possible D gene (5 bases). The CDR3 covers 13 residues. V was shortened by 2 bases and J by 8 bases, with 12 bases between the two germline ends. Germline-derived CDR1 and CDR2 are MDHEN and SYDVKM. CDR3 amino acids: CASSLRDRGGYTF. In DNA form, the CDR3 reads TGTGCCAGCAGTTTACGGGACCGAGGCGGCTACACCTTC.

The rearrangement uses TRBV9 and TRBJ1-2; 8 bases align to TRBD1. The CDR3 runs to 12 residues. V shed 3 bases, J shed 8 bases, and the junction held 3 bases outside the gene matches. In germline, CDR1 is SGDLS, CDR2 YYNGEE. The CDR3 nucleotides are TGTGCCAGCAGCGCGACAGGGGACGGCTACACCTTC. Translation: CASSATGDGYTF.

V is TRBV5-1 and J is TRBJ2-5; TRBD1 agrees at 8 bases. Trimming cost V 2 bases and J 1 base; bases outside gene matches: 1. Germline loops: CDR1 SGHRS, CDR2 YFSETQ. CDR3 size: 14 residues. CDR3 amino acids: CASSFGQGQETQYF. CDR3 bases: TGCGCCAGCAGCTTCGGACAGGGCCAAGAGACCCAGTACTTC.